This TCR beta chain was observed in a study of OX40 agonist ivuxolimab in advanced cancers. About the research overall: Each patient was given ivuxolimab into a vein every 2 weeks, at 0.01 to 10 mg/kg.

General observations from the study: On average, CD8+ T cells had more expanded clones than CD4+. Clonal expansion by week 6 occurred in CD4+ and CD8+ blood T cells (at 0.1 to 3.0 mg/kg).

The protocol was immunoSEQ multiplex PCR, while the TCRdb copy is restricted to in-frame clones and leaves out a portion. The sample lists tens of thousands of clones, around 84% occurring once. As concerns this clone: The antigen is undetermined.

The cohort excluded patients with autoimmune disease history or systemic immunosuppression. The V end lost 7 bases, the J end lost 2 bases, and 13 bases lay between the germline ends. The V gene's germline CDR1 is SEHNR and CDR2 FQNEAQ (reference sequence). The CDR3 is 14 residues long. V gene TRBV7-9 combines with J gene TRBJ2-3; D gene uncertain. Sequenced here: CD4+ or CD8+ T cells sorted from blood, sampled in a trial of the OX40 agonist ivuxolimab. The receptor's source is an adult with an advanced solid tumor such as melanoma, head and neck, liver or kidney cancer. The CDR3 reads CASTFWNPTDTQYF. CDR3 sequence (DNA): TGTGCCAGCACCTTTTGGAACCCCACAGATACGCAGTATTTT.